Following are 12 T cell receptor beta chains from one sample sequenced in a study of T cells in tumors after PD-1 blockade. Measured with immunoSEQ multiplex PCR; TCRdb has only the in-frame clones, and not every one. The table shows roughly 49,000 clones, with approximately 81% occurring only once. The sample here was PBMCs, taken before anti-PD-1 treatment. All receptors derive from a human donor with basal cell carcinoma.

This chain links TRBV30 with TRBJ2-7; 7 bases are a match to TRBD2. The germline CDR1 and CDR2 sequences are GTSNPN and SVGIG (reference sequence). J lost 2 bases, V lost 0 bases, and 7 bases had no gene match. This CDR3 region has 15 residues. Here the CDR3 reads CAWSVWGLKPYEQYF. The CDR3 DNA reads TGTGCCTGGAGTGTCTGGGGACTAAAACCCTACGAGCAGTACTTC. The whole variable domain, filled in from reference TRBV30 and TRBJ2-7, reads SQTIHQWPATLVQPVGSPLSLECTVEGTSNPNLYWYRQAAGRGLQLLFYSVGIGQISSEVPQNLSASRPQDRQFILSSKKLLLSDSGFYLCAWSVWGLKPYEQYFGPGTRLTVT.

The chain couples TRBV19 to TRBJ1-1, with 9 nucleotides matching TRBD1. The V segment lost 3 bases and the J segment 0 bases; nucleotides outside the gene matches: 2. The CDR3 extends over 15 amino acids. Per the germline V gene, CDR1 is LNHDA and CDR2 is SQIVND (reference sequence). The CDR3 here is CASSMGQGLNTEAFF. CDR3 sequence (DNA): TGTGCCAGTAGTATGGGACAGGGTCTGAACACTGAAGCTTTCTTT. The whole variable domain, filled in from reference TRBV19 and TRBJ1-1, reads DGGITQSPKYLFRKEGQNVTLSCEQNLNHDAMYWYRQDPGQGLRLIYYSQIVNDFQKGDIAEGYSVSREKKESFPLTVTSAQKNPTAFYLCASSMGQGLNTEAFFGQGTRLTVV.

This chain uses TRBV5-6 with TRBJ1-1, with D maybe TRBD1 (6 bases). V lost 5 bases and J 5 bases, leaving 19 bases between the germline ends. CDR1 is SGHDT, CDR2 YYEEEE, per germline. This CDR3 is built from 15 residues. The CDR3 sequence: CASRDSQGKWTEAFF. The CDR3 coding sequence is TGTGCCAGCAGGGACTCACAGGGAAAGTGGACTGAAGCTTTCTTT.

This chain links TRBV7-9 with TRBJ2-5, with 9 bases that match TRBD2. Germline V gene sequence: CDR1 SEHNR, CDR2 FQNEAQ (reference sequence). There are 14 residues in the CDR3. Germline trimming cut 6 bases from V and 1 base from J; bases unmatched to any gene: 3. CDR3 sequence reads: CASSLAGTQETQYF. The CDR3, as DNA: TGTGCCAGCAGTCTAGCGGGGACCCAAGAGACCCAGTACTTC.

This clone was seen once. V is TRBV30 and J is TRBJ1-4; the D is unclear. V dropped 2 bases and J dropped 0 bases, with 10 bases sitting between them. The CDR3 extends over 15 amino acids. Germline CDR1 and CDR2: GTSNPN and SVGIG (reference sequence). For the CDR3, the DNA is TGTGCCTGGAGTTCAGGATGGGCAACTAATGAAAAACTGTTTTTT. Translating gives CAWSSGWATNEKLFF.

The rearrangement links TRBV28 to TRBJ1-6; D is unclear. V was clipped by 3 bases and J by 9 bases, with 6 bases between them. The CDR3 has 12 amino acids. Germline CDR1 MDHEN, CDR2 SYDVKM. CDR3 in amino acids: CASSLSLSPLHF. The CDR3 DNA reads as TGTGCCAGCAGTTTGAGCCTTTCACCCCTCCACTTT.

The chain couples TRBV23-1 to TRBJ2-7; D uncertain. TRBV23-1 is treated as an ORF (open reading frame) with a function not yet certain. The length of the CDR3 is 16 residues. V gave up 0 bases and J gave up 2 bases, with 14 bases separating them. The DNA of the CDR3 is TGCGCCAGCAGTCAATCGAAGGTGGTTTTGGCCTACGAGCAGTACTTC. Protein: CASSQSKVVLAYEQYF.

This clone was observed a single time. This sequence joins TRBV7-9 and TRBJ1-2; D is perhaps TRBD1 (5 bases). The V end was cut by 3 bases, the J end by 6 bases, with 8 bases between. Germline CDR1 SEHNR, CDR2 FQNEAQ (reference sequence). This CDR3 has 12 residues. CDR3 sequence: CASSLGLDGYTF. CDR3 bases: TGTGCCAGCAGCTTGGGACTAGATGGCTACACCTTC. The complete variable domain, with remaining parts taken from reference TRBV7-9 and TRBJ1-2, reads DTGVSQNPRHKITKRGQNVTFRCDPISEHNRLYWYRQTLGQGPEFLTYFQNEAQLEKSRLLSDRFSAERPKGSFSTLEIQRTEQGDSAMYLCASSLGLDGYTFGSGTRLTVV.

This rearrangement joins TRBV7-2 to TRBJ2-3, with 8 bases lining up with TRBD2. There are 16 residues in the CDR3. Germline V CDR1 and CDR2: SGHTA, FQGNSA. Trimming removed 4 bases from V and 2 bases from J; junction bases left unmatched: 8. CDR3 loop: CASSSRGGGTTDTQYF. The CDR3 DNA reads TGTGCCAGCAGCTCCAGGGGCGGGGGGACCACAGATACGCAGTATTTT.

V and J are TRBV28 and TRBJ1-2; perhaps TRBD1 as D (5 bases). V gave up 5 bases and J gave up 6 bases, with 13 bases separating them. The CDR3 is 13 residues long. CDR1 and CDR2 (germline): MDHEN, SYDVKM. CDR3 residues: CASSLGRIDGYTF. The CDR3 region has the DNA TGTGCCAGCAGTCTGGGACGGATCGATGGCTACACCTTC.

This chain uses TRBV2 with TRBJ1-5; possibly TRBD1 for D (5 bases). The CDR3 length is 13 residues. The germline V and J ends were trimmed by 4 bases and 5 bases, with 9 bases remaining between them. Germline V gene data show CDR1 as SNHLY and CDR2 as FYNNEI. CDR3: CASSGEGDQPQHF. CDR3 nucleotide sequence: TGTGCCAGCAGTGGGGAAGGGGATCAGCCCCAGCATTTT.

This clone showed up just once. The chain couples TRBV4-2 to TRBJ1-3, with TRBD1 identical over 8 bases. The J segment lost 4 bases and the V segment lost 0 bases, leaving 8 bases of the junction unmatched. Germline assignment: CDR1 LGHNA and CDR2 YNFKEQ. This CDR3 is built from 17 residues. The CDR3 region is CASSQDPGTGTGNTIYF. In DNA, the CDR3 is TGTGCCAGCAGCCAAGATCCCGGGACAGGAACGGGAAACACCATATATTTT.